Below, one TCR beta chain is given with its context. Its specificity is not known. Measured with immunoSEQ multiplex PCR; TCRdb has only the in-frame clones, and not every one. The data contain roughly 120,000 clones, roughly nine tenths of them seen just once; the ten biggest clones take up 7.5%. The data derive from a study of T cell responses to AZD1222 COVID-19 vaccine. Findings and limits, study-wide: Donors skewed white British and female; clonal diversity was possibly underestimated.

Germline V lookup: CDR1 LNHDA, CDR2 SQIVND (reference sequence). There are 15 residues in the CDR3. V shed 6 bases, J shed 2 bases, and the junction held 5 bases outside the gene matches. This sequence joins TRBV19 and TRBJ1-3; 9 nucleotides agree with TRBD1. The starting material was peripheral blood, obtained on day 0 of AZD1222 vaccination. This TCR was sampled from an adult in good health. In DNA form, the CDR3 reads TGTGCCAGTAGGGACAGGGGTTGGCCTGGAAACACCATATATTTT. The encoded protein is CASRDRGWPGNTIYF. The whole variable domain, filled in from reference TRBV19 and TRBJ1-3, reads DGGITQSPKYLFRKEGQNVTLSCEQNLNHDAMYWYRQDPGQGLRLIYYSQIVNDFQKGDIAEGYSVSREKKESFPLTVTSAQKNPTAFYLCASRDRGWPGNTIYFGEGSWLTVV.